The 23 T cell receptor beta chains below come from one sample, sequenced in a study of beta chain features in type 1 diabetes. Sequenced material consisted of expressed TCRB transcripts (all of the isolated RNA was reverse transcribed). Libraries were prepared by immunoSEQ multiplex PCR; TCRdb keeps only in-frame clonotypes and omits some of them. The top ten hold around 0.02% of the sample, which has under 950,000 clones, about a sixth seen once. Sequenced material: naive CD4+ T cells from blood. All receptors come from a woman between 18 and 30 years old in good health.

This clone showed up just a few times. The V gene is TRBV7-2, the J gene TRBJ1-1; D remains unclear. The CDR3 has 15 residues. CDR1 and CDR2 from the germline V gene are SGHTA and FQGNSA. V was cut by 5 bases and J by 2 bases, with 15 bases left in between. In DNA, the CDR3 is TGTGCCAGCAGCCCGACGGCCCGTGTCAACACTGAAGCTTTCTTT. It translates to CASSPTARVNTEAFF.

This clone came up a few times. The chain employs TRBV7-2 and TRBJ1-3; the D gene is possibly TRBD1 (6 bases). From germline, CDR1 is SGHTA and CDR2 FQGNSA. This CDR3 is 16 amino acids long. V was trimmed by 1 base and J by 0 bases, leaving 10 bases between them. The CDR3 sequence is CASSLVGTHSGNTIYF. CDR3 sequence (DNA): TGTGCCAGCAGCTTAGTGGGGACACACTCTGGAAACACCATATATTTT.

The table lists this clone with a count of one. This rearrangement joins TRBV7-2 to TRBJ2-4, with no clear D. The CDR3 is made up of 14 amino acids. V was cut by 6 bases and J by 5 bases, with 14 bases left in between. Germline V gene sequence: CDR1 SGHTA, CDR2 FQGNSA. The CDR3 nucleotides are TGTGCCAGCAGACCGGCTTACATGGAAAACATTCAGTACTTC. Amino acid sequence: CASRPAYMENIQYF.

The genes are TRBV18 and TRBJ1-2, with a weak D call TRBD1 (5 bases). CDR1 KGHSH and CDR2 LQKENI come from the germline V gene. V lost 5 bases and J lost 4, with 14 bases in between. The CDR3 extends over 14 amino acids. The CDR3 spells CASSSVEQGYGYTF. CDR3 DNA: TGTGCCAGCTCATCCGTCGAGCAGGGCTATGGCTACACCTTC.

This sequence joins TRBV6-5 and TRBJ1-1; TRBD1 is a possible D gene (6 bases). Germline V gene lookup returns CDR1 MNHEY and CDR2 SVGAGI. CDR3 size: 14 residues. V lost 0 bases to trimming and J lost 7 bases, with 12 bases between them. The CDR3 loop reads CASSYSGTTREAFF. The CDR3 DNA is TGTGCCAGCAGTTACTCAGGGACAACTCGTGAAGCTTTCTTT.

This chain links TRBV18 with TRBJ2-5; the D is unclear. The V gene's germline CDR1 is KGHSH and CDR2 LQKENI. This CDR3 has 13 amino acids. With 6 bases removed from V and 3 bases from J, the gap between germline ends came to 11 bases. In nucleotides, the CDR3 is TGTGCCAGCTCCTCAATGCAGGAAGAGACCCAGTACTTC. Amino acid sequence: CASSSMQEETQYF. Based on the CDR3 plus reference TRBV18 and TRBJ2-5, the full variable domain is NAGVMQNPRHLVRRRGQEARLRCSPMKGHSHVYWYRQLPEEGLKFMVYLQKENIIDESGMPKERFSAEFPKEGPSILRIQQVVRGDSAAYFCASSSMQEETQYFGPGTRLLVL.

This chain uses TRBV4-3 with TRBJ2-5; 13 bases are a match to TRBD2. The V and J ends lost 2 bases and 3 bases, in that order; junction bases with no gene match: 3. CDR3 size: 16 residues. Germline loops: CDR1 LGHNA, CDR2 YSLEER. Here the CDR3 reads CASSQTGTSGEETQYF. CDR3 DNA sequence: TGCGCCAGCAGCCAAACCGGGACTAGCGGGGAAGAGACCCAGTACTTC.

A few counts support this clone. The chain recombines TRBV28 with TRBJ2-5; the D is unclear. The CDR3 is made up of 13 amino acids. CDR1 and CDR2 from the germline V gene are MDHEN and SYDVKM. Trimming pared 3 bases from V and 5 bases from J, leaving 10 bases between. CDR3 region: CASSFLSAETQYF. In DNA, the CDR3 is TGTGCCAGCAGTTTTCTCTCCGCGGAGACCCAGTACTTC.

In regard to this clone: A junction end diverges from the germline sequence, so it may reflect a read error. In nucleotides, the CDR3 is TGTGCTAGCAGCTTCAGAGGGACAGCAGAGACCCAGTACTTC. It codes for CASSFRGTAETQYF. The genes are TRBV7-7 and TRBJ2-5; TRBD1 aligns across 7 bases. Germline CDR1 SSHAT, CDR2 FNYEAQ (reference sequence). The CDR3 has 14 amino acids.

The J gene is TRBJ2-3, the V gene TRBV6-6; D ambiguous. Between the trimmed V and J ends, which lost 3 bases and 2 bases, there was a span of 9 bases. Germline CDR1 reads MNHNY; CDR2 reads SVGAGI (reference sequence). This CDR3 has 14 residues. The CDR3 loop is CASSYVAVTDTQYF. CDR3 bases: TGTGCCAGCAGTTATGTAGCAGTCACAGATACGCAGTATTTT.

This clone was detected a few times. This chain's CDR3 is CASSQDIEYGYTF. CDR3 in DNA: TGTGCCAGCAGCCAAGATATTGAGTATGGCTACACCTTC. The chain combines TRBV4-2 with TRBJ1-2; D unresolved. The V end lost 0 bases, the J end lost 5 bases, and 7 bases lay between the germline ends. Germline V CDR1 and CDR2: LGHNA, YNFKEQ. The CDR3 is 13 residues long.

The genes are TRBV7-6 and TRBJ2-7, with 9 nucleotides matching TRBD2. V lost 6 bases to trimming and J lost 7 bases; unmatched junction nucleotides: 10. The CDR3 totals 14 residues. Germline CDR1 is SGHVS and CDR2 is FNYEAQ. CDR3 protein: CASSHLDSGSEQYF. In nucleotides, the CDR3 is TGTGCCAGCAGTCATCTCGATAGCGGGAGTGAGCAGTACTTC.

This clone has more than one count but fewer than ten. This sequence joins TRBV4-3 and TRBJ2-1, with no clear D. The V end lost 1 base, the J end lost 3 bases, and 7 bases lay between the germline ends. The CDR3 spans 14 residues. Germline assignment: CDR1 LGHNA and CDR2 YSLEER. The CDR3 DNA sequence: TGCGCCAGCAGCCAAGGTCGGGTCTACAATGAGCAGTTCTTC. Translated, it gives CASSQGRVYNEQFF.

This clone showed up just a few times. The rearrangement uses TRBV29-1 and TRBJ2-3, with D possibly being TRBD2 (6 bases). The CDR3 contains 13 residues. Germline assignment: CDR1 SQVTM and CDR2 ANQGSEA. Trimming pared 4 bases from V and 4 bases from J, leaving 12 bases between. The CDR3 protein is CSVAPSSADTQYF. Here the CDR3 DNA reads TGCAGCGTTGCCCCCTCTAGCGCAGATACGCAGTATTTT.

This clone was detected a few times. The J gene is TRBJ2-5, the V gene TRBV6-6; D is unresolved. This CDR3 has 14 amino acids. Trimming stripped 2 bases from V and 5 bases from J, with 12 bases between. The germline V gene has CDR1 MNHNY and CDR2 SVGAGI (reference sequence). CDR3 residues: CASSYGPTGETQYF. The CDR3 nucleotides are TGTGCCAGCAGTTACGGACCCACCGGGGAGACCCAGTACTTC.

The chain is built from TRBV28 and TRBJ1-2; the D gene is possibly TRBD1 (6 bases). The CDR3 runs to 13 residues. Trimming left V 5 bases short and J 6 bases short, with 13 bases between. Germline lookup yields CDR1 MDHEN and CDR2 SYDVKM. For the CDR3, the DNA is TGTGCCAGCAGTACACAGGGATTGCATGGCTACACCTTC. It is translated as CASSTQGLHGYTF.

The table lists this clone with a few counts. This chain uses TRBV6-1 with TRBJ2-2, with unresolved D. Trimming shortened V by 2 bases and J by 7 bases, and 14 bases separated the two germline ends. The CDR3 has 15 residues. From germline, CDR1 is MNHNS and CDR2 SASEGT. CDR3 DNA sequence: TGTGCCAGCAGTGAATTTAGCCTGGTAGGCGGGGAGCTGTTTTTT. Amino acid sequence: CASSEFSLVGGELFF.

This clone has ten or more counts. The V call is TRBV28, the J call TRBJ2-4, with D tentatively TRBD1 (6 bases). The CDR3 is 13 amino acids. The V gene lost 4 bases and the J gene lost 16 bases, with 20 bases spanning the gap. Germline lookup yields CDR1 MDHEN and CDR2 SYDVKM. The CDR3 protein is CASSSIWTAGSYF. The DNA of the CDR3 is TGTGCCAGCAGTTCGATTTGGACAGCTGGGTCCTACTTC.

The CDR3: CASSPLRPGNEQFF. The CDR3 DNA reads as TGTGCCAGCAGCCCCCTACGACCGGGGAATGAGCAGTTCTTC. This sequence joins TRBV7-9 and TRBJ2-1; D might be TRBD2 (5 bases). CDR1 and CDR2 from the germline V gene are SEHNR and FQNEAQ (reference sequence). The V end lost 5 bases, the J end lost 7 bases, and 15 bases lay between the germline ends. There are 14 residues in the CDR3.

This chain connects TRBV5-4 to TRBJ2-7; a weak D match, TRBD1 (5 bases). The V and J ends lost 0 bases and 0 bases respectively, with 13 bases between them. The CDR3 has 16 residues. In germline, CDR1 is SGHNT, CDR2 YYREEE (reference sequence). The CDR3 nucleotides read TGTGCCAGCAGCTTGGGTACCACAGGTAGCTCCTACGAGCAGTACTTC. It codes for CASSLGTTGSSYEQYF.

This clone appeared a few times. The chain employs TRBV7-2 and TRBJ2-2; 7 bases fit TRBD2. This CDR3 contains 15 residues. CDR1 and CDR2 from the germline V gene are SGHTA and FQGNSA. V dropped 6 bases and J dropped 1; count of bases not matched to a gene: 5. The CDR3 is CASRPLAVNTGELFF. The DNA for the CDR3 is TGTGCCAGCAGACCCCTAGCGGTGAACACCGGGGAGCTGTTTTTT.

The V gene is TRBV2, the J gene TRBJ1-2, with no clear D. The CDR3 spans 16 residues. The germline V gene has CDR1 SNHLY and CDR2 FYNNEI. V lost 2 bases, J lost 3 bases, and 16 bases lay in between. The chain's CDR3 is CASSEKVTGSYYGYTF. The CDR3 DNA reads TGTGCCAGCAGTGAAAAAGTGACGGGCAGCTACTATGGCTACACCTTC.

The CDR3: CASSQNRQGIAEKLFF. The DNA for the CDR3 is TGCGCCAGCAGCCAAAATAGACAGGGTATTGCTGAAAAACTGTTTTTT. The chain uses TRBV4-1 and TRBJ1-4; 7 nucleotides agree with TRBD1. Germline CDR1 reads MGHRA; CDR2 reads YSYEKL. The CDR3 loop spans 16 amino acids. V trimming: 2 bases; J trimming: 7 bases; junction bases outside the gene matches: 10.